The clone carrying this TCR beta chain has just a few counts. TCRdb used MiXCR to reprocess the 5' RACE reads, holding one entry per CDR3 protein. This sample has roughly 89,000 distinct CDR3 sequences; about 13% occur once, and the top ten carry roughly a quarter. The source of the sample is a study of T-cell memory formation after mild COVID-19. CDR3 length equals 16 residues. V lost 1 base, J lost 2 bases, and 7 bases stayed unmatched. Germline V gene data show CDR1 as MNHNS and CDR2 as SASEGT. Sequenced input: PBMCs or a T cell subset sorted from them (not recorded which). This chain joins TRBV6-1 and TRBJ2-5, with 7 bases aligning to TRBD1. The clonotype originates from an adult woman who had mild COVID-19 (a few samples of this study predate the infection). Cell type and time point are not known. The CDR3 is CASSEGLTGFQETQYF. The CDR3 region has the DNA TGTGCCAGCAGTGAAGGGTTGACAGGGTTTCAAGAGACCCAGTACTTC.